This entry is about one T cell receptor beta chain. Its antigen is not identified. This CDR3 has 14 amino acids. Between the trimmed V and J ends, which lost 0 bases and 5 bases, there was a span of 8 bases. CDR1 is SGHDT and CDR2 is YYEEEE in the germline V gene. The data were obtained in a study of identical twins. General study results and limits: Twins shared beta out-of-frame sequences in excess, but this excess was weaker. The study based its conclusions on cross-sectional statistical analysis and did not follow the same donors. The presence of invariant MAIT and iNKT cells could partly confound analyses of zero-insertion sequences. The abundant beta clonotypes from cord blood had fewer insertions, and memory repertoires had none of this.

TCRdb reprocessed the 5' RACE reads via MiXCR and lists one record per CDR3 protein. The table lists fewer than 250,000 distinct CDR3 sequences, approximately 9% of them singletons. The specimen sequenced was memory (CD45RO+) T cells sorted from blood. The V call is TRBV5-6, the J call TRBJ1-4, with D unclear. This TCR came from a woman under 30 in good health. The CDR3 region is CASSLGGMNEKLFF. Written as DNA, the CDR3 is TGTGCCAGCAGCTTGGGGGGAATGAATGAAAAACTGTTTTTT.